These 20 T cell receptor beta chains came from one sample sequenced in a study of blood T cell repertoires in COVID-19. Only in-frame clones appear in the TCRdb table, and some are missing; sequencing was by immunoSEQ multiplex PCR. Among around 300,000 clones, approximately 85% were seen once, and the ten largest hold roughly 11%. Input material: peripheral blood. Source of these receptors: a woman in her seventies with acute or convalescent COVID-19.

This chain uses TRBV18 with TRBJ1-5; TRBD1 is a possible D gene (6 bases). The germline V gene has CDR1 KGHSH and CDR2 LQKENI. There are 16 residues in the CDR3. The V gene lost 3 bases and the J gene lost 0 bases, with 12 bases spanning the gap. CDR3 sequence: CASSPEQGRSNQPQHF. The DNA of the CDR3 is TGTGCCAGCTCACCCGAACAGGGTCGTAGCAATCAGCCCCAGCATTTT.

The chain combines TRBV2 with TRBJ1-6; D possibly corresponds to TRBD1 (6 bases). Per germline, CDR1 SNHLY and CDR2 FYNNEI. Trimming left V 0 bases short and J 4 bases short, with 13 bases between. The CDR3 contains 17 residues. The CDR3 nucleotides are TGTGCCAGCAGTGAAGCCGAGGTTGGACAGTATAATTCACCCCTCCACTTT. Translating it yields CASSEAEVGQYNSPLHF.

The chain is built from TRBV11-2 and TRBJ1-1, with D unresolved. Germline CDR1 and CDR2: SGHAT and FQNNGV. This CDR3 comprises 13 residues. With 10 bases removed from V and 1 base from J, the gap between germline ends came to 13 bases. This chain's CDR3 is CATRPGSNTEAFF. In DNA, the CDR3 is TGTGCCACCCGTCCGGGTTCGAACACTGAAGCTTTCTTT.

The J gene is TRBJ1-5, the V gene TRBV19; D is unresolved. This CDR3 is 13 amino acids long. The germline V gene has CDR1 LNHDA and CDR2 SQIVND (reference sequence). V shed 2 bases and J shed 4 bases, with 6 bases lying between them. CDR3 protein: CASSIRGNQPQHF. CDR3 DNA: TGTGCCAGTAGTATACGAGGAAATCAGCCCCAGCATTTT.

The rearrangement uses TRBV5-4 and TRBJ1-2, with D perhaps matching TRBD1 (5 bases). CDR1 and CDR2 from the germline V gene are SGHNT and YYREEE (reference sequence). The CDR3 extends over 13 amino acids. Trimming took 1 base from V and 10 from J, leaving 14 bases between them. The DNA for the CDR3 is TGTGCCAGCAGCTTGTTTCAGGGTAGGGACTACACCTTC. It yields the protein CASSLFQGRDYTF. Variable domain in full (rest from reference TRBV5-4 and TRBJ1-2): ETGVTQSPTHLIKTRGQQVTLRCSSQSGHNTVSWYQQALGQGPQFIFQYYREEENGRGNFPPRFSGLQFPNYSSELNVNALELDDSALYLCASSLFQGRDYTFGSGTRLTVV.

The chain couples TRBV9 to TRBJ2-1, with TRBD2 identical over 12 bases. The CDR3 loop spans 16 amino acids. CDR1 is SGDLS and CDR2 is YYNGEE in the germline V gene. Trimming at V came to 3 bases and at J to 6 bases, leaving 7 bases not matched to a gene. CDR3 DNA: TGTGCCAGCAGCGCCGTCCCTAGCGGGGGGGCCAATGAGCAGTTCTTC. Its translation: CASSAVPSGGANEQFF.

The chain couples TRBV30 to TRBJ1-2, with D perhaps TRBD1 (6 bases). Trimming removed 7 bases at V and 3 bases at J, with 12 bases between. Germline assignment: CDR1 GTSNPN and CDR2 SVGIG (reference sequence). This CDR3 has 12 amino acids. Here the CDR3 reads CAFKGVDYGYTF. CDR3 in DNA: TGTGCCTTTAAGGGGGTAGACTATGGCTACACCTTC.

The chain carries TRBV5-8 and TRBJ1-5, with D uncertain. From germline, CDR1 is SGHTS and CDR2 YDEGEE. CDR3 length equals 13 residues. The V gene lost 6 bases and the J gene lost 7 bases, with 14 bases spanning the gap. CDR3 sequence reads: CASTRLANQPQHF. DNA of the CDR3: TGTGCCAGCACCCGACTGGCAAACCAGCCCCAGCATTTT.

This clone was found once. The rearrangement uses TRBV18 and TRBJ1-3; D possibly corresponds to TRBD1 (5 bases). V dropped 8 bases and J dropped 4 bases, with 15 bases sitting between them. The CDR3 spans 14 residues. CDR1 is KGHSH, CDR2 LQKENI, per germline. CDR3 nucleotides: TGTGCCAGCACTTCGGGACTATGGGGAAACACCATATATTTT. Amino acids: CASTSGLWGNTIYF. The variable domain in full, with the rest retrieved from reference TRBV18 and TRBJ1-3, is NAGVMQNPRHLVRRRGQEARLRCSPMKGHSHVYWYRQLPEEGLKFMVYLQKENIIDESGMPKERFSAEFPKEGPSILRIQQVVRGDSAAYFCASTSGLWGNTIYFGEGSWLTVV.

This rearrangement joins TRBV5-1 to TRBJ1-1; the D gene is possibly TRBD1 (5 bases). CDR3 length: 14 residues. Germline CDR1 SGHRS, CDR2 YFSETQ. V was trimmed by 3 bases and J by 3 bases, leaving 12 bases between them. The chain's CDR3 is CASSSGWADTEAFF. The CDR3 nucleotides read TGCGCCAGCAGCTCAGGGTGGGCGGACACTGAAGCTTTCTTT.

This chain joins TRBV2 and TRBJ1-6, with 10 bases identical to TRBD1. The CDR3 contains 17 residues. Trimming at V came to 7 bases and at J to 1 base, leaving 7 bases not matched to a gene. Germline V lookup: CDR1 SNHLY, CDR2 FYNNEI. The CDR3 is CASTVRTGGSYNSPLHF. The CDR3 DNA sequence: TGTGCCAGCACCGTTCGGACAGGGGGTTCCTATAATTCACCCCTCCACTTT. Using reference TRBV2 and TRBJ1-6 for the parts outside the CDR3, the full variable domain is EPEVTQTPSHQVTQMGQEVILRCVPISNHLYFYWYRQILGQKVEFLVSFYNNEISEKSEIFDDQFSVERPDGSNFTLKIRSTKLEDSAMYFCASTVRTGGSYNSPLHFGNGTRLTVT.

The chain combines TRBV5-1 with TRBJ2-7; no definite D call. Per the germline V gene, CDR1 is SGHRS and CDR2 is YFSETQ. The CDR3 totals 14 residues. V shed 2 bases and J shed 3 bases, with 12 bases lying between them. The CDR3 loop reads CASSFGSPNYEQYF. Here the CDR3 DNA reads TGCGCCAGCAGCTTTGGCAGTCCGAACTACGAGCAGTACTTC.

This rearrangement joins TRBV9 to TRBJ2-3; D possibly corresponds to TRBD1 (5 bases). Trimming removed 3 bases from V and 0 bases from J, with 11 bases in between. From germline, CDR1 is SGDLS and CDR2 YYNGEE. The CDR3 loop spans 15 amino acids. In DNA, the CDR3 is TGTGCCAGCAGCGCCCAGGGCTATAGCACAGATACGCAGTATTTT. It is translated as CASSAQGYSTDTQYF.

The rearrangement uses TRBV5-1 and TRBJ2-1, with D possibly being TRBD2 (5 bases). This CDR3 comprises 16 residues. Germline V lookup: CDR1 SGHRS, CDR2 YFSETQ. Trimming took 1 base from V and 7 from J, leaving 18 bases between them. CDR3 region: CASSLFAGGLVNEQFF. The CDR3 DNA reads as TGCGCCAGCAGCTTGTTCGCCGGCGGACTGGTTAATGAGCAGTTCTTC.

CDR3 residues: CASKIAGYPYNEQFF. CDR3 nucleotides: TGTGCCAGCAAAATAGCGGGGTATCCCTACAATGAGCAGTTCTTC. The gene calls are TRBV7-9 and TRBJ2-1; TRBD2 matches at 8 bases. Per the germline V gene, CDR1 is SEHNR and CDR2 is FQNEAQ (reference sequence). Trimming at V came to 7 bases and at J to 2 bases, leaving 7 bases not matched to a gene. There are 15 residues in the CDR3.

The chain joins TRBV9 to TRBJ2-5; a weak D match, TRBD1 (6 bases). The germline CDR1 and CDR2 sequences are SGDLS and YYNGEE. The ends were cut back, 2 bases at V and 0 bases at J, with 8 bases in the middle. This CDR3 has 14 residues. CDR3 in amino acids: CASSVGANQETQYF. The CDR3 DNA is TGTGCCAGCAGCGTGGGGGCCAACCAAGAGACCCAGTACTTC.

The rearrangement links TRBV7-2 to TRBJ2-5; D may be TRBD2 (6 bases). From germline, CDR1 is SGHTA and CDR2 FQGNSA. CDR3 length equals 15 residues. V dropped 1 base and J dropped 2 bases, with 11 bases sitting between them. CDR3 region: CASSLGLGGQETQYF. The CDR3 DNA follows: TGTGCCAGCAGCTTAGGGCTGGGAGGACAAGAGACCCAGTACTTC.

The CDR3 reads CASSPWRGVGEETQYF. In DNA form, the CDR3 reads TGTGCCAGCAGCCCATGGCGGGGGGTTGGAGAAGAGACCCAGTACTTC. The chain has TRBV7-6 and TRBJ2-5; 8 bases agree with TRBD2. The length of the CDR3 is 16 residues. Germline-derived CDR1 and CDR2 are SGHVS and FNYEAQ. Trimming removed 5 bases from V and 3 bases from J; junction bases left unmatched: 11.

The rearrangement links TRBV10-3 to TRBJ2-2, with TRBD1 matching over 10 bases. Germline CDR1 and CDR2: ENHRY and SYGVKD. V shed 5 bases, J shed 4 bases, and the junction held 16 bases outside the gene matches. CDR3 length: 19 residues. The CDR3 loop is CAISPSPGTGDRGTGELFF. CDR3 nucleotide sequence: TGTGCCATCAGTCCAAGTCCCGGGACAGGGGATCGAGGCACCGGGGAGCTGTTTTTT.

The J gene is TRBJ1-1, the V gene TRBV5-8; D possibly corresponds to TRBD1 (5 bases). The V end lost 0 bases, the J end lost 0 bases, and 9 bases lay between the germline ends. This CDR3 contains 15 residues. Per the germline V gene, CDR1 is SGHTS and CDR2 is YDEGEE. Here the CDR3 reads CASSLGVRVNTEAFF. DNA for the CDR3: TGTGCCAGCAGCTTGGGCGTCAGGGTGAACACTGAAGCTTTCTTT.